This is a list of T cell receptor beta chains from one sample in a study of monozygotic twins with inflammatory bowel disease. From the 5' RACE reads, TCRdb lists one entry per CDR3 protein and no DNA. The ten most abundant clones cover roughly 5.3% of a sample with a few hundred thousand distinct CDR3 sequences. The sample consisted of blood. These TCRs come from a human donor with ulcerative colitis or Crohn's disease, or a healthy co-twin of an affected twin (not recorded which). CDR3s include the opening cysteine and the closing phenylalanine or tryptophan. Each record gives: V gene, J gene, CDR3 protein.

TRBV20-1	TRBJ1-1	CSASRGVGTEAFF
TRBV30	TRBJ2-5	CAWSVGWVSLRETQYF
TRBV6-2/TRBV6-3	TRBJ2-1	CASSADGYNEQFF
TRBV20-1	TRBJ2-5	CSARGIGGAQETQYF
TRBV28	TRBJ2-7	CASLFSGNSYEQYF
TRBV6-1	TRBJ1-6	CASSEDLVGTAYNSPLHF
TRBV6-2/TRBV6-3	TRBJ2-1	CASSYSTWGGTDRDEQFF
TRBV20-1	TRBJ2-1	CSARARGRSYNEQFF
TRBV6-2/TRBV6-3	TRBJ2-3	CATQLAGGSQSTDTQYF
TRBV30	TRBJ1-2	CAWSVSRAPVRYTF
TRBV3-1	TRBJ2-1	CASSQLAGDNEQFF
TRBV5-1	TRBJ2-1	CASSLGLAGGTYNEQFF
TRBV18	TRBJ2-3	CASSIGSTDTQYF
TRBV5-1	TRBJ1-4	CASSLVGDPGEKLFF
TRBV7-2	TRBJ2-5	CASSLGQGLGTQYF
TRBV5-6	TRBJ2-1	CASSTSGADSEQFF
TRBV9	TRBJ2-5	CASSVTGQETQYF
TRBV2	TRBJ2-3	CASRGTSGTQYF
TRBV11-3	TRBJ2-3	CASSKGLAGGYTDTQYF
TRBV25-1	TRBJ2-3	CASSEYRAGSTDTQYF
TRBV12-3/TRBV12-4	TRBJ2-7	CASTSAGTYEQYF
TRBV3-1	TRBJ1-3	CASSRPAGAGNTIYF
TRBV6-2/TRBV6-3	TRBJ2-1	CASSSFDEQFF
TRBV12-3/TRBV12-4	TRBJ1-1	CASSPGTSTRDTEAFF
TRBV20-1	TRBJ2-7	CSARGTGGLVEQYF
TRBV6-1	TRBJ2-3	CATRPLGLAVPDTQYF
TRBV28	TRBJ2-7	CASSLPGLAAYEQYF
TRBV5-1	TRBJ1-1	CASSLMGQGTEAFF
TRBV29-1	TRBJ2-5	CSVRIRDQETQYF
TRBV9	TRBJ2-2	CASSVAGTGELFF
TRBV12-3/TRBV12-4	TRBJ1-5	CASSYDYHQPQHF
TRBV19	TRBJ1-5	CASSGGHKEDNQPQHF
TRBV29-1	TRBJ2-3	CSIRRDTDTQYF
TRBV4-3	TRBJ2-3	CASSQEGLTDTQYF
TRBV7-9	TRBJ2-1	CASSIQWTSGTYNEQFF
TRBV5-1	TRBJ1-6	CASSLESQGNSPLHF